This passage covers 8 T cell receptor beta chains from one sample sequenced in a study of tumor-infiltrating lymphocytes in primary liver carcinoma. Co-extraction of RNA and DNA was performed on roughly 20-31 mg of unsorted bulk tissue. Starting from about 0.5 ug of total RNA, TCR beta cDNA was produced with a primer in the constant region. TCR beta libraries came from three nested multiplex PCR rounds using slightly modified ARM-PCR. TRBV1-TRBV30 forward primers and a C-beta reverse primer were used in the first two PCR rounds, which each ran for approximately 11 cycles. MiXCR, run by TCRdb on the multiplex PCR reads, gives a single entry per CDR3 protein. The sample holds roughly 120,000 distinct CDR3 sequences, roughly 70% seen once. The specimen was tumor-adjacent normal liver tissue. All receptors come from a woman aged 60-70 years with primary liver carcinoma and hepatitis B virus infection.

The J gene is TRBJ2-3, the V gene TRBV11-2; D is ambiguous. V was trimmed by 10 bases and J by 1 base, leaving 24 bases between them. This CDR3 has 17 residues. Germline CDR1 is SGHAT and CDR2 is FQNNGV. In DNA form, the CDR3 reads TGTGCCAATAGCTTAGGGATTCGAAGAGAAGGCACAGATACGCAGTATTTT. This encodes CANSLGIRREGTDTQYF.

On this clonotype itself: Given the absence of the conserved phenylalanine or tryptophan at the CDR3 end, a read error is likely. The DNA is left out, because the CDR3 cannot be placed on it with certainty; the CDR3 is given as TCRdb lists it. The chain employs TRBV6-5 and TRBJ1-2; TRBD1, as called in the table, went unchecked against the DNA. The germline gives CDR1 MNHEY, CDR2 SVGAGI. The CDR3 sequence runs 15 residues, both termini included. This chain's CDR3 is CASRLAPGQLYGYSL.

V is TRBV29-1 and J is TRBJ2-7; possibly TRBD2 for D (6 bases). The CDR3 length is 13 residues. Trimming cost V 5 bases and J 9 bases, with 20 bases left between them. Germline lookup yields CDR1 SQVTM and CDR2 ANQGSEA. Written as DNA, the CDR3 is TGCAGCGTTACGCGACGCTCAGCGGGCGGGCAGTACTTC. This encodes CSVTRRSAGGQYF.

This clonotype came up many times. The chain links TRBV28 to TRBJ1-5; 9 bases fit TRBD1. The V gene end was trimmed by 5 bases and the J gene end by 0 bases; junction bases not matched to a gene: 23. Germline V gene data show CDR1 as MDHEN and CDR2 as SYDVKM. The CDR3 extends over 22 amino acids. The CDR3 DNA sequence: TGTGCCAGCAGTCACCGTCCCGGGACAGGGACGGCATATAGGTATAGCAATCAGCCCCAGCATTTT. Translating gives CASSHRPGTGTAYRYSNQPQHF. Full variable domain (remainder filled in from reference TRBV28 and TRBJ1-5): DVKVTQSSRYLVKRTGEKVFLECVQDMDHENMFWYRQDPGLGLRLIYFSYDVKMKEKGDIPEGYSVSREKKERFSLILESASTNQTSMYLCASSHRPGTGTAYRYSNQPQHFGDGTRLSIL.

This clonotype has at least ten counts. This chain joins TRBV14 and TRBJ2-3; unclear D gene. Deletions cut 8 bases from V and 6 bases from J, with 12 bases between. Germline V CDR1 and CDR2: SGHDN, FVKESK. CDR3 length equals 12 residues. CDR3 in amino acids: CASGVAEDTQYF. In nucleotides, the CDR3 is TGTGCCAGCGGGGTTGCGGAGGATACGCAGTATTTT.

As regards this clonotype: Mismatch with germline at one junction end may stem from a read error. V and J are TRBV5-4 and TRBJ2-7; D remains ambiguous. CDR1 is SGHNT, CDR2 YYREEE, per germline (reference sequence). CDR3 size: 14 residues. The CDR3 coding sequence is TGTGCCAGCAGCTTGGAGATGGTGCGCTACGAGCAGCACTTC. This translates into CASSLEMVRYEQHF.

With respect to this clonotype: A much more abundant neighbour one base away suggests this may be a read error. This chain uses TRBV5-1 with TRBJ1-2; D possibly corresponds to TRBD1 (5 bases). CDR3 length: 15 residues. Looked up from germline, CDR1 is SGHRS and CDR2 is YFSETQ. CDR3 loop: CASSWGRGPNYSYTF. The CDR3 nucleotides are TGCGCCAGCAGCTGGGGCCGGGGACCTAACTATAGCTACACCTTC.

The table lists this clonotype with many counts. The V gene is TRBV4-1, the J gene TRBJ2-3, with 8 bases identical to TRBD2. The V gene's germline CDR1 is MGHRA and CDR2 YSYEKL. This CDR3 has 15 residues. Trimming at V came to 6 bases and at J to 4 bases, leaving 9 bases not matched to a gene. The CDR3 loop reads CASREREPVPDTQYF. For the CDR3, the DNA is TGCGCCAGCAGGGAGCGGGAGCCGGTTCCAGATACGCAGTATTTT.